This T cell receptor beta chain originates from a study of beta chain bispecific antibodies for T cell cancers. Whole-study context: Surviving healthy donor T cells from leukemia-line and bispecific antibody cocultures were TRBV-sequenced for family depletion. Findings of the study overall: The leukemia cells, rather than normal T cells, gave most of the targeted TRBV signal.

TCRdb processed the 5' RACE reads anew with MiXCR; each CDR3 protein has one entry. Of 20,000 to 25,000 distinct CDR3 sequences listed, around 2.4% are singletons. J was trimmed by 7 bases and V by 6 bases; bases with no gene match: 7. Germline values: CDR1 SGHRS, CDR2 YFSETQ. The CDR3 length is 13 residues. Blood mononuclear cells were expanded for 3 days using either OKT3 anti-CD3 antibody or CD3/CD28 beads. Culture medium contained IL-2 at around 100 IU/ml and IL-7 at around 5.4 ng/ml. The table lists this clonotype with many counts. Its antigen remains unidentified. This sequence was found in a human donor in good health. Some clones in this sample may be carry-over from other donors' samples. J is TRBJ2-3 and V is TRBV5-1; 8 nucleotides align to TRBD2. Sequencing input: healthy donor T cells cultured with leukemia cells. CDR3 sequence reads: CASMVAGTNTQYF. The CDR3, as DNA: TGCGCCAGCATGGTAGCGGGGACGAATACGCAGTATTTT.